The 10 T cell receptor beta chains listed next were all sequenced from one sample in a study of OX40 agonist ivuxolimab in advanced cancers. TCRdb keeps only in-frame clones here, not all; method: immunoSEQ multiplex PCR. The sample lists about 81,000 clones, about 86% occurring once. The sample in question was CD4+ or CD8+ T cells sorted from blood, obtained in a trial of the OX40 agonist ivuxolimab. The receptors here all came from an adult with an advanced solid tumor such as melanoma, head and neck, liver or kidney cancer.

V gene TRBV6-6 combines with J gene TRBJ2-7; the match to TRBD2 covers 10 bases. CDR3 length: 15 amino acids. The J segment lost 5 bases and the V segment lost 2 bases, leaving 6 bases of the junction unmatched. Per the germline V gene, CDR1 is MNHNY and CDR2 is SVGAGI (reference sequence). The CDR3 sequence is CASSYGLAGDHEQYF. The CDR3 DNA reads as TGTGCCAGCAGTTACGGGCTAGCGGGAGATCACGAGCAGTACTTC.

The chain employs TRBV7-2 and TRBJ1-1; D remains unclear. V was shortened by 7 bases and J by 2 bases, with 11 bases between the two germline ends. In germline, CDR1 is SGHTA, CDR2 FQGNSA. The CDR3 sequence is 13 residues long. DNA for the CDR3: TGTGCCAGCACCATCAGTACTAACACTGAAGCTTTCTTT. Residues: CASTISTNTEAFF.

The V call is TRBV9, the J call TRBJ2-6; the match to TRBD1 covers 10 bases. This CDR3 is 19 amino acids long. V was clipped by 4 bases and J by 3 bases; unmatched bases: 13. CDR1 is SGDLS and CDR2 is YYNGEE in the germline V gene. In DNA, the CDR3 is TGTGCCAGCAGCCCCCGGGGACAGGGGACGGTGTTTGGGGCCAACGTCCTGACTTTC. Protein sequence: CASSPRGQGTVFGANVLTF.

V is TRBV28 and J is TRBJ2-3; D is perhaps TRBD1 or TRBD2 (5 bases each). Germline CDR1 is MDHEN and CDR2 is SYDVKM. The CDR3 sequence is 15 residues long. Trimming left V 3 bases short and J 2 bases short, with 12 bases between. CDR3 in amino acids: CASSFFGTNTDTQYF. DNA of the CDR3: TGTGCCAGCAGTTTTTTCGGGACCAACACAGATACGCAGTATTTT.

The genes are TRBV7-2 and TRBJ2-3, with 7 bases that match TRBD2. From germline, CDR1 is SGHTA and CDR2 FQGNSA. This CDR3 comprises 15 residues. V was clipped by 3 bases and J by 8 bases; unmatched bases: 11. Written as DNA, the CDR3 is TGTGCCAGCAGCTTCTCCGGGAGGTTCCCGGGTACGCAGTATTTT. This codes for CASSFSGRFPGTQYF.

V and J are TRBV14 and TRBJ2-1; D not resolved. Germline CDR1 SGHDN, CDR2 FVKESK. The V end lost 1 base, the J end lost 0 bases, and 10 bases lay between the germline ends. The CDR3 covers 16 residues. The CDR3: CASSQGLRSSYNEQFF. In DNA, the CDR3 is TGTGCCAGCAGCCAAGGGCTGAGGAGCTCCTACAATGAGCAGTTCTTC.

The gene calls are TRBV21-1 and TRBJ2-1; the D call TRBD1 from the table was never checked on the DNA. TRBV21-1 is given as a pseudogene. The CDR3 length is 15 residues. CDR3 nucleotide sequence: TGTGCCAGCAGCAAAGGTCGCGGACAGGGCGATGAGCAGTTCTTC. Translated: CASSKGRGQGDEQFF.

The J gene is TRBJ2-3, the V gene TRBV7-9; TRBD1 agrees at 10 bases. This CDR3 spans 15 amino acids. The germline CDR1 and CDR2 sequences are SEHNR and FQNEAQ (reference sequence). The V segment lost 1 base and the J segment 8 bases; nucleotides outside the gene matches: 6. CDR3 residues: CASSLGQGAGATQYF. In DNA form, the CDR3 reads TGTGCCAGCAGCTTAGGACAGGGGGCAGGAGCTACGCAGTATTTT.

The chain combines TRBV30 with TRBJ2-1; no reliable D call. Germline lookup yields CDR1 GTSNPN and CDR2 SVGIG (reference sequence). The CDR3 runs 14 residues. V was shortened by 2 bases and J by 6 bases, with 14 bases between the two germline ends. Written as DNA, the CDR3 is TGTGCCTGGAGTCCGGGCCCAGTGCGCAATGAGCAGTTCTTC. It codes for CAWSPGPVRNEQFF.

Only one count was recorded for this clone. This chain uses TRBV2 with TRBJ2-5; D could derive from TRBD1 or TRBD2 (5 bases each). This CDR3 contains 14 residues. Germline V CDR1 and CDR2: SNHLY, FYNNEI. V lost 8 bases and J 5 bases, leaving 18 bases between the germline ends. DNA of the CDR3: TGTGCCAGCTCTGGGACGGCCGTGTATGAGACCCAGTACTTC. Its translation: CASSGTAVYETQYF.